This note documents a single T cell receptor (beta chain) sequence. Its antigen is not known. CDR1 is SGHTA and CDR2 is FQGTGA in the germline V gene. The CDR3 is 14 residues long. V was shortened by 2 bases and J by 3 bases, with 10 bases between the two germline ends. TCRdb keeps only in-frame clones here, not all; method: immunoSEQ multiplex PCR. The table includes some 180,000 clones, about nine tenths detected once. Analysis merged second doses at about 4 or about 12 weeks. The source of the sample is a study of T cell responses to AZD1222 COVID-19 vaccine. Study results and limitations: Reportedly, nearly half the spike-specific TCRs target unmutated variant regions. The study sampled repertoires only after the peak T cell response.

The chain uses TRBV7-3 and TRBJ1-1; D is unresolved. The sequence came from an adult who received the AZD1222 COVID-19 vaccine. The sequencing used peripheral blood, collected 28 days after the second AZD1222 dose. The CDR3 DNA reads TGTGCCAGCAGCTTACAAGGCCTCGACACTGAAGCTTTCTTT. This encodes CASSLQGLDTEAFF.